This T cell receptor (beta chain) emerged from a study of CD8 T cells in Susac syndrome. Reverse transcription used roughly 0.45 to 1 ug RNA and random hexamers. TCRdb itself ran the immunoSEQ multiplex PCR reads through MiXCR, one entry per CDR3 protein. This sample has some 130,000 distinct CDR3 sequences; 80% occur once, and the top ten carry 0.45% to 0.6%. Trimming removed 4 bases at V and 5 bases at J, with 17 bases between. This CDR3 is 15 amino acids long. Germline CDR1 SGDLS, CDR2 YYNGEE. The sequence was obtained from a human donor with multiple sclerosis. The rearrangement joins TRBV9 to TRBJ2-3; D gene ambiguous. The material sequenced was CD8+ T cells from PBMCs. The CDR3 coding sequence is TGTGCCAGCAGCCCTTTTGCCAAGGGTGGAGATACGCAGTATTTT. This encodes CASSPFAKGGDTQYF. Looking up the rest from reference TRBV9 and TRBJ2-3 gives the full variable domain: DSGVTQTPKHLITATGQRVTLRCSPRSGDLSVYWYQQSLDQGLQFLIQYYNGEERAKGNILERFSAQQFPDLHSELNLSSLELGDSALYFCASSPFAKGGDTQYFGPGTRLTVL.